Reported below is one T cell receptor (beta chain). Its matching antigen is unknown. Per the germline V gene, CDR1 is SGDLS and CDR2 is YYNGEE. Between the trimmed V and J ends, which lost 0 bases and 7 bases, there was a span of 13 bases. CDR3 length equals 14 residues. With each sample, at least 5 micrograms of total RNA were extracted. The source of the sample is a study of blood T cells in healthy people across ages. Overall study results and limits: A roughly linear age-dependent decrease characterized TCR beta diversity per million T cells. Long-lived and aged donors differed, with more naive CD4+ cells and higher diversity in the long-lived.

Sample-barcoded 5' priming and a J-beta primer mix drove a second PCR of roughly 6 to 12 cycles. In TCRdb, the 5' RACE reads were re-called with MiXCR into one record per CDR3 protein. The sample includes nearly 800,000 distinct CDR3 sequences, 56% seen only once; the top ten take about a quarter. This chain uses TRBV9 with TRBJ1-2; maybe TRBD1 (5 bases). The TCR comes from a man aged 40-49 years in good health. The sequenced sample consisted of blood. For the CDR3, the DNA is TGTGCCAGCAGCGTAGGGGGGTCAGGGCGTGGCTACACCTTC. This gives the protein CASSVGGSGRGYTF.